The 21 T cell receptor beta chains below come from one sample, sequenced in a study of blood T cell repertoires in COVID-19. Clones were sequenced by immunoSEQ multiplex PCR, and TCRdb holds only the in-frame ones, with some missing. Of 20,000 or so clones in the sample, about 91% were seen once. Material for sequencing was peripheral blood. These receptors originate from a woman in her 70s with active COVID-19.

As DNA, the CDR3 is TGTGCCAGCAGCTTGGAGCCTAGCGGGAGAAGAGAGACCCAGTACTTC. Residues: CASSLEPSGRRETQYF. The genes are TRBV5-4 and TRBJ2-5; TRBD2 matches 10 bases. The CDR3 has 16 amino acids. V shed 0 bases, J shed 4 bases, and the junction held 6 bases outside the gene matches. Germline values: CDR1 SGHNT, CDR2 YYREEE (reference sequence).

This chain connects TRBV5-6 to TRBJ1-2; TRBD1 matches at 7 bases. From germline, CDR1 is SGHDT and CDR2 YYEEEE. This CDR3 has 13 residues. J was trimmed by 6 bases and V by 0 bases; bases with no gene match: 2. CDR3 in DNA: TGTGCCAGCAGCTTGGGGCAGGGGGATGGCTACACCTTC. The encoded protein is CASSLGQGDGYTF.

This clone was picked up one time. The chain employs TRBV28 and TRBJ2-7; TRBD2 might be the D (6 bases). There are 11 residues in the CDR3. Germline V lookup: CDR1 MDHEN, CDR2 SYDVKM. Trimming took off 7 bases at V and 5 bases at J, with 9 bases between the two ends. The CDR3 DNA reads TGTGCCAGCAAGGGCGGGGACGAGCAGTACTTC. Its translation is CASKGGDEQYF.

The rearrangement uses TRBV3-1 (or the pseudogene TRBV3-2) and TRBJ2-2; the match to TRBD1 covers 7 bases. With 0 bases clipped from V and 1 base from J, the junction kept 5 bases outside the gene matches. CDR1 is LGHDT and CDR2 is YNNKEL in the germline V gene (reference sequence). CDR3 length equals 17 residues. CDR3 region: CASSQDRRQGNTGELFF. CDR3 DNA: TGTGCCAGCAGCCAAGATCGGAGACAGGGGAACACCGGGGAGCTGTTTTTT.

The gene calls are TRBV5-4 and TRBJ2-2; possibly TRBD1 for D (6 bases). Germline assignment: CDR1 SGHNT and CDR2 YYREEE (reference sequence). Trimming took 7 bases from V and 4 from J, leaving 17 bases between them. This CDR3 spans 15 amino acids. CDR3 nucleotides: TGTGCCAGCGGTCCGAGACAGGACCCCACCGGGGAGCTGTTTTTT. Its protein is CASGPRQDPTGELFF.

This chain connects TRBV23-1 to TRBJ2-3, with 8 bases fitting TRBD1. TRBV23-1 is assigned to the ORF class and has an uncertain function. V lost 8 bases to trimming and J lost 0 bases; unmatched junction nucleotides: 7. The CDR3 consists of 15 residues. The CDR3 nucleotides read TGCGCCAGCTACTACGGGACAGGCAGCACAGATACGCAGTATTTT. Translated: CASYYGTGSTDTQYF.

This clone occurred once. The chain employs TRBV6-5 and TRBJ2-1; D possibly corresponds to TRBD2 (6 bases). The V gene lost 6 bases and the J gene lost 0 bases, with 9 bases spanning the gap. Germline V gene sequence: CDR1 MNHEY, CDR2 SVGAGI. CDR3 size: 14 residues. In DNA form, the CDR3 reads TGTGCCAGCAGATCCGGGAGCTCCTACAATGAGCAGTTCTTC. Translation gives CASRSGSSYNEQFF.

This sequence joins TRBV5-1 and TRBJ2-7; D is uncertain. V was shortened by 0 bases and J by 3 bases, with 10 bases between the two germline ends. Germline V gives CDR1 SGHRS, CDR2 YFSETQ. The CDR3 contains 14 residues. For the CDR3, the DNA is TGCGCCAGCAGCTTGGCTGCCACTTACTACGAGCAGTACTTC. Its protein is CASSLAATYYEQYF.

This chain joins TRBV19 and TRBJ2-2; the D gene is possibly TRBD1 (6 bases). The V gene's germline CDR1 is LNHDA and CDR2 SQIVND (reference sequence). This CDR3 is built from 13 residues. V was shortened by 4 bases and J by 7 bases, with 10 bases between the two germline ends. CDR3 bases: TGTGCCAGTAGTAACAGGGATAGCGGGGAGCTGTTTTTT. Translating it yields CASSNRDSGELFF.

The J gene is TRBJ2-1, the V gene TRBV4-2, with 12 positions matching TRBD2. The CDR3 is 16 residues long. The ends lost 5 bases at V and 10 bases at J; junction bases unmatched: 12. The germline V gene encodes CDR1 LGHNA and CDR2 YNFKEQ. The CDR3 nucleotides read TGTGCCAGCAGCACCCGACTAGCGGGGGCCGTGGCGGAGCAGTTCTTC. Translated, it gives CASSTRLAGAVAEQFF.

The chain employs TRBV7-8 and TRBJ2-5, with TRBD2 matching 12 bases. The CDR3 consists of 14 residues. J lost 5 bases, V lost 5 bases, and 3 bases had no gene match. CDR1 and CDR2 from the germline V gene are SGHVS and FQNEAQ. CDR3 region: CASSATSGSETQYF. CDR3 nucleotides: TGTGCCAGCAGCGCGACTAGCGGGAGCGAGACCCAGTACTTC.

The genes are TRBV18 and TRBJ1-3; possible D gene TRBD1, 6 bases. Germline CDR1 is KGHSH and CDR2 is LQKENI. There are 18 residues in the CDR3. Trimming cost V 3 bases and J 4 bases, with 22 bases left between them. The CDR3, as DNA: TGTGCCAGCTCACCGCAGCCGGGACAACTAGGTTTGGGAAACACCATATATTTT. Its protein is CASSPQPGQLGLGNTIYF.

This CDR3 is CASSLGERAPYEQYF. The CDR3 bases are TGTGCCAGCAGCTTAGGGGAGCGGGCCCCCTACGAGCAGTACTTC. This rearrangement joins TRBV13 to TRBJ2-7; possibly TRBD2 for D (6 bases). Trimming stripped 0 bases from V and 2 bases from J, with 11 bases between. Germline CDR1 is PRHDT and CDR2 is FYEKMQ (reference sequence). The CDR3 has 15 amino acids.

This chain joins TRBV7-9 and TRBJ2-3; maybe TRBD1 (6 bases). Trimming pared 0 bases from V and 3 bases from J, leaving 16 bases between. This CDR3 spans 17 amino acids. Germline CDR1 is SEHNR and CDR2 is FQNEAQ (reference sequence). The CDR3: CASSLAVRGRGTDTQYF. Here the CDR3 DNA reads TGTGCCAGCAGCTTAGCAGTGAGGGGCAGGGGTACAGATACGCAGTATTTT.

V and J are TRBV7-6 and TRBJ2-1; 7 positions agree with TRBD2. CDR3 length: 17 residues. Germline CDR1 is SGHVS and CDR2 is FNYEAQ. Trimming cost V 5 bases and J 7 bases; bases outside gene matches: 17. The chain's CDR3 is CASSPSGGTGSHNEQFF. Written as DNA, the CDR3 is TGTGCCAGCAGCCCTTCGGGGGGAACGGGGAGCCATAATGAGCAGTTCTTC.

V usage is TRBV6-4 and J usage is TRBJ1-6; 7 bases agree with TRBD1. The CDR3 covers 14 residues. From germline, CDR1 is MRHNA and CDR2 SNTAGT. Losses at the gene ends were 6 bases for V and 6 bases for J; bases not matched to a gene: 5. CDR3 residues: CASRTGQINSPLHF. The CDR3 DNA follows: TGTGCCAGCAGGACGGGACAGATTAATTCACCCCTCCACTTT.

V usage is TRBV28 and J usage is TRBJ2-6; D is undetermined. The CDR3 has 19 residues. Germline V gene lookup returns CDR1 MDHEN and CDR2 SYDVKM. Trimming took off 3 bases at V and 0 bases at J, with 18 bases between the two ends. The CDR3 loop reads CASSFGTLWALSGANVLTF. CDR3 nucleotides: TGTGCCAGCAGTTTCGGCACGCTCTGGGCCCTCTCTGGGGCCAACGTCCTGACTTTC.

This clone was observed a single time. The chain has TRBV7-3 and TRBJ2-1; 8 bases align to TRBD1. The J segment lost 9 bases and the V segment lost 4 bases, leaving 8 bases of the junction unmatched. The germline V gene encodes CDR1 SGHTA and CDR2 FQGTGA. The length of the CDR3 is 14 residues. This CDR3 reads CASSSRQGFSEQFF. CDR3 nucleotides: TGTGCCAGCAGCTCGAGACAGGGGTTCAGTGAGCAGTTCTTC.

This chain joins TRBV29-1 and TRBJ2-1; 7 bases are a match to TRBD1. The ends lost 4 bases at V and 3 bases at J; junction bases unmatched: 3. Germline assignment: CDR1 SQVTM and CDR2 ANQGSEA. The CDR3 extends over 13 amino acids. The CDR3, as DNA: TGCAGCGTTGGTTGGGACAGCTACAATGAGCAGTTCTTC. This gives the protein CSVGWDSYNEQFF.

This CDR3 reads CASSQGGGFGNYGYTF. CDR3 DNA sequence: TGTGCCAGCAGCCAAGGAGGAGGGTTCGGGAACTATGGCTACACCTTC. The chain recombines TRBV3-1 (or the pseudogene TRBV3-2) with TRBJ1-2; D ambiguous. The CDR3 consists of 16 residues. Deletions cut 1 base from V and 2 bases from J, with 14 bases between. Germline CDR1 LGHDT, CDR2 YNNKEL (reference sequence).

The V gene is TRBV5-6, the J gene TRBJ1-5; D perhaps matches TRBD1 (5 bases). This CDR3 is 17 amino acids long. Germline assignment: CDR1 SGHDT and CDR2 YYEEEE. V dropped 1 base and J dropped 3 bases, with 17 bases sitting between them. DNA for the CDR3: TGTGCCAGCAGCTTGTGGTTAGGAACAGGAAACAATCAGCCCCAGCATTTT. Its translation: CASSLWLGTGNNQPQHF.